The 29 T cell receptor beta chains listed next were all sequenced from one sample in a study of immune cell composition in non-small cell lung cancer. The protocol was immunoSEQ multiplex PCR, while the TCRdb copy is restricted to in-frame clones and leaves out a portion. The sample holds around 4,500 clones; approximately 83% are singletons and the top ten take over 8.5%. What was sequenced was lung tumor tissue. These TCRs come from a human donor with non-small cell lung cancer.

The chain couples TRBV27 to TRBJ2-2; D remains ambiguous. V was cut by 3 bases and J by 4 bases, with 3 bases left in between. This CDR3 spans 12 amino acids. The V gene's germline CDR1 is MNHEY and CDR2 SMNVEV (reference sequence). The CDR3 nucleotides read TGTGCCAGCAGTTTCCTCACCGGGGAGCTGTTTTTT. Its protein product is CASSFLTGELFF.

In DNA, the CDR3 is TGTGCCAGCAGCTTAGGAGCAGGGTCTGGCTACACCTTC. It codes for CASSLGAGSGYTF. V and J are TRBV11-2 and TRBJ1-2; weak D call: TRBD1 (5 bases). Germline V CDR1 and CDR2: SGHAT, FQNNGV. Trimming pared 1 base from V and 7 bases from J, leaving 10 bases between. The CDR3 length is 13 residues.

This clone was counted a single time. V and J are TRBV6-6 and TRBJ2-6, with TRBD1 identical over 9 bases. The V gene end was trimmed by 8 bases and the J gene end by 2 bases; junction bases not matched to a gene: 4. CDR1 MNHNY and CDR2 SVGAGI come from the germline V gene (reference sequence). This CDR3 has 15 residues. The CDR3 bases are TGTGCCAGCGGGACAGGGCTCACTGGGGCCAACGTCCTGACTTTC. Translating gives CASGTGLTGANVLTF.

This chain connects TRBV19 to TRBJ2-6; perhaps TRBD2 as D (5 bases). Germline assignment: CDR1 LNHDA and CDR2 SQIVND (reference sequence). The V and J ends lost 3 bases and 12 bases respectively, with 12 bases between them. This CDR3 is 13 amino acids long. The CDR3 DNA follows: TGTGCCAGTAGTATGAGGCAGGAGGCCGTCCTGACTTTC. Translated, it gives CASSMRQEAVLTF.

This sequence joins TRBV19 and TRBJ2-1; possible D gene TRBD2, 5 bases. The CDR3 contains 13 residues. Germline CDR1 and CDR2: LNHDA and SQIVND (reference sequence). The V and J ends lost 3 bases and 9 bases respectively, with 12 bases between them. The CDR3 spells CASSISLGSEQFF. For the CDR3, the DNA is TGTGCCAGTAGTATCAGCCTGGGGAGTGAGCAGTTCTTC.

The chain employs TRBV28 and TRBJ2-3; 9 bases align to TRBD1. Germline CDR1 and CDR2: MDHEN and SYDVKM. V shed 6 bases, J shed 4 bases, and the junction held 5 bases outside the gene matches. The CDR3 runs to 14 residues. DNA of the CDR3: TGTGCCAGCAGACGGACAGGGGAGCCAGATACGCAGTATTTT. Its protein is CASRRTGEPDTQYF.

The V and J genes are TRBV7-9 and TRBJ2-7; the match to TRBD1 covers 8 bases. The germline V gene has CDR1 SEHNR and CDR2 FQNEAQ (reference sequence). V lost 3 bases to trimming and J lost 5 bases; unmatched junction nucleotides: 9. The CDR3 loop spans 15 amino acids. This CDR3 reads CASSFYGQGAHEQYF. In nucleotides, the CDR3 is TGTGCCAGCAGCTTCTATGGACAGGGAGCCCACGAGCAGTACTTC.

V is TRBV7-2 and J is TRBJ2-1; 7 bases are shared with TRBD1. The CDR3 contains 14 residues. With V trimmed by 4 bases and J by 5 bases, 5 bases remained unmatched. Germline assignment: CDR1 SGHTA and CDR2 FQGNSA. This CDR3 is CASSSGTVNNEQFF. In DNA, the CDR3 is TGTGCCAGCAGCTCAGGGACAGTAAACAATGAGCAGTTCTTC.

This clone was detected only once. V gene TRBV19 combines with J gene TRBJ2-1; D may be TRBD2 (6 bases). V gave up 8 bases and J gave up 2 bases, with 16 bases separating them. Germline V gives CDR1 LNHDA, CDR2 SQIVND (reference sequence). The CDR3 contains 15 residues. The CDR3 nucleotides read TGTGCCAGTGCCTACTTAGCGGCCCCCTACAATGAGCAGTTCTTC. Translation: CASAYLAAPYNEQFF.

This rearrangement joins TRBV7-3 to TRBJ2-1, with 11 positions matching TRBD2. The CDR3 is made up of 15 amino acids. Germline CDR1 is SGHTA and CDR2 is FQGTGA. After removal of 4 bases from V and 9 bases from J, the junction contained 8 bases not matched to a gene. The CDR3 DNA sequence: TGTGCCAGCAGCTCTGGACTAGCGGGTGAAGGTGAGCAGTTCTTC. Protein sequence: CASSSGLAGEGEQFF.

The V gene is TRBV28, the J gene TRBJ1-2; the match to TRBD1 covers 7 bases. Germline CDR1 is MDHEN and CDR2 is SYDVKM. The CDR3 runs to 15 residues. V lost 5 bases and J lost 4; bases outside the gene matches: 10. The CDR3 nucleotides read TGTGCCAGCAGTAGCCCCGCAGGGGGAACCTATGGCTACACCTTC. This codes for CASSSPAGGTYGYTF.

J is TRBJ2-1 and V is TRBV13, with a tentative D call TRBD2 (6 bases). The CDR3 consists of 18 residues. The germline gives CDR1 PRHDT, CDR2 FYEKMQ (reference sequence). Trimming removed 0 bases from V and 1 base from J, with 16 bases in between. The CDR3 spells CASSLGGLGGVSYNEQFF. The CDR3 DNA reads TGTGCCAGCAGCTTAGGAGGACTCGGCGGGGTTTCCTACAATGAGCAGTTCTTC.

This chain uses TRBV16 with TRBJ2-7, with no clear D. Germline V CDR1 and CDR2: KGHSY, FQNENV. V lost 2 bases to trimming and J lost 2 bases, with 10 bases between them. The CDR3 loop spans 14 amino acids. The CDR3 spells CASSQLGGPYEQYF. CDR3 DNA: TGTGCCAGCAGCCAACTCGGCGGCCCCTACGAGCAGTACTTC.

V gene TRBV2 combines with J gene TRBJ2-3, with 7 bases matching TRBD2. CDR1 and CDR2 from the germline V gene are SNHLY and FYNNEI. Trimming took 6 bases from V and 4 from J; bases not matched to a gene: 10. This CDR3 is 15 amino acids long. CDR3 sequence (DNA): TGTGCCAGCAGCCCCCAGGGAGGGAGCCCAGATACGCAGTATTTT. Translating it yields CASSPQGGSPDTQYF.

This CDR3 is CASSLGSTIGDEQYF. The CDR3 region has the DNA TGTGCCAGCAGCTTGGGCTCTACAATCGGGGACGAGCAGTACTTC. The gene calls are TRBV7-9 and TRBJ2-7, with D possibly TRBD2 on 5 matching bases. The CDR3 extends over 15 amino acids. V was trimmed by 3 bases and J by 5 bases, leaving 17 bases between them. Germline V lookup: CDR1 SEHNR, CDR2 FQNEAQ (reference sequence).

The CDR3 nucleotides are TGTGCCAGCAGTTTACTTAGCGGGAGGGGGGATACGCAGTATTTT. Protein product: CASSLLSGRGDTQYF. The gene calls are TRBV28 and TRBJ2-3; 11 bases match TRBD2. The V segment lost 2 bases and the J segment 6 bases; nucleotides outside the gene matches: 4. The CDR3 length is 15 residues. CDR1 and CDR2 from the germline V gene are MDHEN and SYDVKM.

This CDR3 is CASSFISGQADTQYF. The CDR3 nucleotides are TGTGCCAGCAGCTTCATTAGCGGTCAGGCAGATACGCAGTATTTT. The V gene is TRBV11-1, the J gene TRBJ2-3, with D perhaps matching TRBD2 (6 bases). The V and J ends lost 3 bases and 4 bases respectively, with 14 bases between them. This CDR3 has 15 amino acids. Germline CDR1 and CDR2: SGHAT and FQDESV (reference sequence).

Relative to its sample, this clone is large. This chain connects TRBV2 to TRBJ2-7, with 10 bases matching TRBD1. V trimming: 8 bases; J trimming: 3 bases; junction bases outside the gene matches: 7. CDR3 length: 14 amino acids. Germline V gene lookup returns CDR1 SNHLY and CDR2 FYNNEI. DNA of the CDR3: TGTGCCAGCGTAGGGGGACAGGGGTTCTACGAGCAGTACTTC. Amino acids: CASVGGQGFYEQYF.

The chain combines TRBV19 with TRBJ2-5; D is possibly TRBD1 (5 bases). V lost 6 bases and J 5 bases, leaving 13 bases between the germline ends. This CDR3 is built from 13 residues. CDR1 is LNHDA and CDR2 is SQIVND in the germline V gene (reference sequence). The CDR3 DNA reads TGTGCCAGTAGCCAGGGAACTCGGGAGACCCAGTACTTC. It specifies CASSQGTRETQYF.

V is TRBV18 and J is TRBJ2-1, with D possibly matching TRBD1 (5 bases). Germline assignment: CDR1 KGHSH and CDR2 LQKENI. The CDR3 contains 14 residues. V was pared by 4 bases and J by 4 bases, with 11 bases between. The DNA of the CDR3 is TGTGCCAGCTCACAAACCGACAGTTACAATGAGCAGTTCTTC. It yields the protein CASSQTDSYNEQFF.

The chain combines TRBV28 with TRBJ1-2, with D possibly matching TRBD1 (5 bases). Germline V gives CDR1 MDHEN, CDR2 SYDVKM. The V gene lost 5 bases and the J gene lost 0 bases, with 13 bases spanning the gap. The CDR3 runs to 15 residues. The CDR3 here is CASSPPDTSNYGYTF. The CDR3 bases are TGTGCCAGCAGTCCCCCGGACACCTCTAACTATGGCTACACCTTC.

V is TRBV5-1 and J is TRBJ2-1; D remains ambiguous. Germline V CDR1 and CDR2: SGHRS, YFSETQ. V was trimmed by 0 bases and J by 5 bases, leaving 12 bases between them. The CDR3 sequence is 15 residues long. The CDR3 nucleotides read TGCGCCAGCAGCTTGGGACAAGGCTGGGACAATGAGCAGTTCTTC. This gives the protein CASSLGQGWDNEQFF.

The J gene is TRBJ2-1, the V gene TRBV5-1, with a weak D call TRBD1 (5 bases). The CDR3 extends over 16 amino acids. Germline V CDR1 and CDR2: SGHRS, YFSETQ. V was pared by 1 base and J by 2 bases, with 13 bases between. CDR3 bases: TGCGCCAGCAGCTTGCAGGGCGCTATCACCTACAATGAGCAGTTCTTC. This sequence encodes CASSLQGAITYNEQFF.

The chain is built from TRBV27 and TRBJ2-7, with TRBD1 matching over 8 bases. Per the germline V gene, CDR1 is MNHEY and CDR2 is SMNVEV (reference sequence). This CDR3 spans 15 amino acids. J was trimmed by 4 bases and V by 3 bases; bases with no gene match: 8. CDR3 residues: CASSFAGQVPYEQYF. For the CDR3, the DNA is TGTGCCAGCAGTTTTGCGGGACAGGTTCCGTACGAGCAGTACTTC.

The rearrangement joins TRBV6-5 to TRBJ2-7, with a weak D call TRBD1 (6 bases). The CDR3 has 13 residues. V dropped 6 bases and J dropped 5 bases, with 14 bases sitting between them. Germline lookup yields CDR1 MNHEY and CDR2 SVGAGI. The CDR3 DNA sequence: TGTGCCAGCAGAGCCAGTACAGGGAACGAGCAGTACTTC. Its translation is CASRASTGNEQYF.

The chain links TRBV7-2 to TRBJ1-1; TRBD1 is a possible D gene (5 bases). V was cut by 4 bases and J by 3 bases, with 9 bases left in between. This CDR3 is built from 13 residues. CDR1 SGHTA and CDR2 FQGNSA come from the germline V gene. The CDR3 sequence is CASSWRQHTEAFF. In DNA form, the CDR3 reads TGTGCCAGCAGCTGGCGACAGCACACTGAAGCTTTCTTT.

The chain carries TRBV5-6 and TRBJ1-6; 9 nucleotides match TRBD1. Trimming took 0 bases from V and 13 from J; bases not matched to a gene: 11. CDR1 is SGHDT and CDR2 is YYEEEE in the germline V gene. The CDR3 is made up of 16 amino acids. The CDR3 spells CASSLASGTGFFPLHF. DNA for the CDR3: TGTGCCAGCAGCTTGGCCTCCGGGACAGGGTTTTTTCCCCTCCACTTT.

This clone showed up just a few times. This chain links TRBV2 with TRBJ2-7, with D possibly being TRBD1 (6 bases). Trimming removed 11 bases at V and 1 base at J, with 18 bases between. Germline CDR1 and CDR2: SNHLY and FYNNEI. The CDR3 runs 14 residues. The CDR3 region has the DNA TGTGCCGGAAAACAGGGTAGATTGTCCTACGAGCAGTACTTC. This codes for CAGKQGRLSYEQYF.

The gene calls are TRBV27 and TRBJ2-5; 9 bases match TRBD1. The CDR3 is made up of 15 amino acids. V was clipped by 8 bases and J by 1 base; unmatched bases: 8. Germline V lookup: CDR1 MNHEY, CDR2 SMNVEV (reference sequence). CDR3 nucleotides: TGTGCCAGCGGCCGACAGGGGGTCACCCAAGAGACCCAGTACTTC. It specifies CASGRQGVTQETQYF.